This record looks at one T cell receptor beta chain sequence and its context. CDR3 length: 17 residues. The germline V gene has CDR1 SNHLY and CDR2 FYNNEI. Trimming at V came to 2 bases and at J to 0 bases, leaving 9 bases not matched to a gene. This record belongs to a study of T cell changes during pregnancy in multiple sclerosis. Data came from immunoSEQ multiplex PCR; TCRdb stores just in-frame clones and leaves some out. The sample contains some 44,000 clones, about 90% of which appear only once. The source was CD4+ T cells from peripheral blood mononuclear cells, collected in the third trimester of pregnancy. V and J are TRBV2 and TRBJ2-7; 8 nucleotides line up with TRBD2. This TCR came from a female donor with multiple sclerosis, enrolled in a pregnancy study. CDR3 sequence (DNA): TGTGCCAGCAGTGAAAGCGGTTTGCTAGCGGGCTCCTACGAGCAGTACTTC. Translating gives CASSESGLLAGSYEQYF.